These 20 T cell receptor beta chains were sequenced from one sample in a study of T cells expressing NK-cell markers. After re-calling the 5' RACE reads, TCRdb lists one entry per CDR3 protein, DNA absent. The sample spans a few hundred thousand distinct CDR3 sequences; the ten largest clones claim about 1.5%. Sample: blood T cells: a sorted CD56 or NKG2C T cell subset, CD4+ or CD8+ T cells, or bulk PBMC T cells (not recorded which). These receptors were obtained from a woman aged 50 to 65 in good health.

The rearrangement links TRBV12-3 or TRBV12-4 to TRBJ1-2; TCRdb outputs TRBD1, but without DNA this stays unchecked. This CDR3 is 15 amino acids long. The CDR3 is CASSRYRQPNYGYTF.

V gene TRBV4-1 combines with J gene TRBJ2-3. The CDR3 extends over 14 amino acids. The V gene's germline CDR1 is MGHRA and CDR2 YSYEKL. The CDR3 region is CASSPTESGDTQYF.

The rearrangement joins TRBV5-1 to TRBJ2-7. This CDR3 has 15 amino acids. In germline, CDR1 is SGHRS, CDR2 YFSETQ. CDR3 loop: CASSLAAGYRYEQYF.

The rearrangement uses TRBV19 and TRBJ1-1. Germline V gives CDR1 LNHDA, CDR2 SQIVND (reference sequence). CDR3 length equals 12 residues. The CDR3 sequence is CASSMVGRKAFF. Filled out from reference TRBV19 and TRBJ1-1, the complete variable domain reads DGGITQSPKYLFRKEGQNVTLSCEQNLNHDAMYWYRQDPGQGLRLIYYSQIVNDFQKGDIAEGYSVSREKKESFPLTVTSAQKNPTAFYLCASSMVGRKAFFGQGTRLTVV.

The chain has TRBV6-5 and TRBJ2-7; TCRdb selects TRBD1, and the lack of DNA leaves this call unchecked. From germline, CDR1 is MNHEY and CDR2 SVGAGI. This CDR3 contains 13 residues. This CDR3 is CASTGWRAHEQYF.

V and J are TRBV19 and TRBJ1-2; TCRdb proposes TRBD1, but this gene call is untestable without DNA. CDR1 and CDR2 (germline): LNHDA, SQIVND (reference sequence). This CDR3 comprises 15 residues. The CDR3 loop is CASSIFGQTNYGYTF. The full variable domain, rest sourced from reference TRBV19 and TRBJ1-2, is DGGITQSPKYLFRKEGQNVTLSCEQNLNHDAMYWYRQDPGQGLRLIYYSQIVNDFQKGDIAEGYSVSREKKESFPLTVTSAQKNPTAFYLCASSIFGQTNYGYTFGSGTRLTVV.

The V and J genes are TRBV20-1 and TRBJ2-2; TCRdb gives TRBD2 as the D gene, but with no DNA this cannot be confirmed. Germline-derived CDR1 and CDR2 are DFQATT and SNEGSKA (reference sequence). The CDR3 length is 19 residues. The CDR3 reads CSATALASGRAENTGELFF.

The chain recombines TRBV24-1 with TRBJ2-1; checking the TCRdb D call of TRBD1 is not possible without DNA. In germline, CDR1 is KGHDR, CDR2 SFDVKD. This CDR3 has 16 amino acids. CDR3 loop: CATSDRGAGSYNDQFF.

CDR3 sequence: CASSYSAIQETQYF. The chain combines TRBV6-6 with TRBJ2-5. The CDR3 runs 14 residues. The germline CDR1 and CDR2 sequences are MNHNY and SVGAGI (reference sequence).

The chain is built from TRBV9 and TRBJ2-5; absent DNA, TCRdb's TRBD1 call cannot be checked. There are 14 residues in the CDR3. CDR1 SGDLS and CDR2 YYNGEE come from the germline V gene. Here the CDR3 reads CASSVGGIKETQYF.

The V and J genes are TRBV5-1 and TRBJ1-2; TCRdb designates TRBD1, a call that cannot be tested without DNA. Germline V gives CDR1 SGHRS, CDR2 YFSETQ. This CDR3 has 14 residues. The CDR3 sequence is CASSLGLQASGYTF.

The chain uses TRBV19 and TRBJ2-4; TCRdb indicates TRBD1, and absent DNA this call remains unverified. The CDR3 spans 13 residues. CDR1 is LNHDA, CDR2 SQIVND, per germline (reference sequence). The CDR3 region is CATTGVNLNIQYF.

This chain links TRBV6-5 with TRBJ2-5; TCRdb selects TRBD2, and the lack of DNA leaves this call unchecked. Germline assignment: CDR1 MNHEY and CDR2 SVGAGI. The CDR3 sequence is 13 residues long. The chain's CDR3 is CASGRGPGETQYF.

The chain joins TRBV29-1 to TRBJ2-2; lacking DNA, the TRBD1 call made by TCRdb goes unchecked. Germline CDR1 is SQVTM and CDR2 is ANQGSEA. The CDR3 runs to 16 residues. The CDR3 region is CSVRGDPMSVTGELFF.

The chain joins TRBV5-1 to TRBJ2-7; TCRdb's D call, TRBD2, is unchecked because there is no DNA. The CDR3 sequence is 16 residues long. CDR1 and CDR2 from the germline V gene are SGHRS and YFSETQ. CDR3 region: CASSTGTSGRWDEQYF. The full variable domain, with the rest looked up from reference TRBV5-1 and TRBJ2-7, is KAGVTQTPRYLIKTRGQQVTLSCSPISGHRSVSWYQQTPGQGLQFLFEYFSETQRNKGNFPGRFSGRQFSNSRSEMNVSTLELGDSALYLCASSTGTSGRWDEQYFGPGTRLTVT.

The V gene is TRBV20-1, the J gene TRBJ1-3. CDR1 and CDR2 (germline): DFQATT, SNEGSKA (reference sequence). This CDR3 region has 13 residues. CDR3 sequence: CSASFGAGNTIYF.

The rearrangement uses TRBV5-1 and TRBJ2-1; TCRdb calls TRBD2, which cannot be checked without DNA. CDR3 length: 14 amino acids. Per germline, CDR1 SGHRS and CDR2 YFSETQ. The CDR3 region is CASSGSGGNNEQFF.

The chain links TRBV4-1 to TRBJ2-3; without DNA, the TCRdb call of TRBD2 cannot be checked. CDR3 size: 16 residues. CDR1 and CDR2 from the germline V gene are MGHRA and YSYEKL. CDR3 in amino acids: CASSQGLITSTDTQYF.

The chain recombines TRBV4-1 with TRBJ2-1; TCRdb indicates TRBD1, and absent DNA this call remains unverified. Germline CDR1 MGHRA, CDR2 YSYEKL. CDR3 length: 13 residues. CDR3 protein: CASSQEGGFEQFF.

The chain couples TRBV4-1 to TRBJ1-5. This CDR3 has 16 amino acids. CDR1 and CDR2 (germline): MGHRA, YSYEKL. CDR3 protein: CASSQWVTTSNQPQHF.